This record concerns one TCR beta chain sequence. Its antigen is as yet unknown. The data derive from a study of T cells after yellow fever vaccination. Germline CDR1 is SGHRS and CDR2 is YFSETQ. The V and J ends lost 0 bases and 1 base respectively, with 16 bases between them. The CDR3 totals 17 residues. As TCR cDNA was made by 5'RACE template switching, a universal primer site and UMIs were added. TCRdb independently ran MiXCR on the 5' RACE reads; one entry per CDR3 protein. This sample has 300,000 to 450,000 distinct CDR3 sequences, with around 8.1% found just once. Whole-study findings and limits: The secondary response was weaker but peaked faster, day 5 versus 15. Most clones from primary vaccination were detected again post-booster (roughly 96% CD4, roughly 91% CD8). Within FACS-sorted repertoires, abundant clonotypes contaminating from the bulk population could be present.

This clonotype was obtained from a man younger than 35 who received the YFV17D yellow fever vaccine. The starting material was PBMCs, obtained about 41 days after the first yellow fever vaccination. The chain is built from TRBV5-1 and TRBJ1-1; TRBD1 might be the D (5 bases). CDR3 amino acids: CASSLALGMQGNTEAFF. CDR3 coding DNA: TGCGCCAGCAGCTTGGCCTTGGGAATGCAGGGGAACACTGAAGCTTTCTTT. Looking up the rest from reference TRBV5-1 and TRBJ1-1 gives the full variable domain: KAGVTQTPRYLIKTRGQQVTLSCSPISGHRSVSWYQQTPGQGLQFLFEYFSETQRNKGNFPGRFSGRQFSNSRSEMNVSTLELGDSALYLCASSLALGMQGNTEAFFGQGTRLTVV.